What follows are 18 T cell receptor beta chains derived from one specimen sequenced in a study of control samples from healthy donors and cancer patients. Here immunoSEQ multiplex PCR was the method, and the copy in TCRdb shows in-frame clones only, minus some. This table holds about 170,000 clones, approximately 86% found once. The sequencing input was blood. These receptors originate from a woman aged 30 to 39 in good health.

The CDR3 here is CASSFGGEGEQFF. DNA for the CDR3: TGTGCCAGCAGCTTCGGAGGGGAGGGTGAGCAGTTCTTC. The rearrangement links TRBV7-2 to TRBJ2-1; 7 nucleotides match TRBD2. CDR3 length equals 13 residues. With 3 bases clipped from V and 9 bases from J, the junction kept 5 bases outside the gene matches. Looked up from germline, CDR1 is SGHTA and CDR2 is FQGNSA.

The chain links TRBV28 to TRBJ2-3, with 10 bases fitting TRBD2. The V gene end was trimmed by 6 bases and the J gene end by 7 bases; junction bases not matched to a gene: 7. The CDR3 covers 14 residues. Per the germline V gene, CDR1 is MDHEN and CDR2 is SYDVKM. CDR3 protein: CASRLAGVVNTQYF. CDR3 DNA: TGTGCCAGCAGGCTAGCGGGAGTAGTGAATACGCAGTATTTT.

The J gene is TRBJ2-3, the V gene TRBV19; D is perhaps TRBD2 (6 bases). V lost 5 bases, J lost 0 bases, and 15 bases lay in between. The germline gives CDR1 LNHDA, CDR2 SQIVND (reference sequence). The CDR3 contains 16 residues. CDR3 DNA: TGTGCCAGTAGTGCTCCGACTAGACCTAGCACAGATACGCAGTATTTT. Residues: CASSAPTRPSTDTQYF.

The chain is built from TRBV4-1 and TRBJ1-5; 7 bases align to TRBD1. J was trimmed by 6 bases and V by 0 bases; bases with no gene match: 17. This CDR3 spans 19 amino acids. The germline gives CDR1 MGHRA, CDR2 YSYEKL. The CDR3 DNA reads TGCGCCAGCAGCCAAGATCCCTGGCCAGACACTAACAGGGGTCAGCCCCAGCATTTT. Its protein product is CASSQDPWPDTNRGQPQHF.

V is TRBV4-1 and J is TRBJ2-1; no firm D call. CDR1 and CDR2 from the germline V gene are MGHRA and YSYEKL. Trimming cost V 1 base and J 0 bases, with 16 bases left between them. This CDR3 has 18 amino acids. CDR3 in amino acids: CASSQVPLARSSYNEQFF. The DNA of the CDR3 is TGCGCCAGCAGCCAAGTACCATTAGCACGGAGCTCCTACAATGAGCAGTTCTTC.

The sample holds one count of this clone. The rearrangement uses TRBV10-3 and TRBJ2-2; D perhaps matches TRBD1 (6 bases). The CDR3 is 14 amino acids. Germline loops: CDR1 ENHRY, CDR2 SYGVKD. Deletions cut 11 bases from V and 1 base from J, with 14 bases between. The CDR3 is CAATGLWNTGELFF. The DNA of the CDR3 is TGTGCCGCCACAGGGTTGTGGAACACCGGGGAGCTGTTTTTT.

This chain joins TRBV5-4 and TRBJ1-2; D might be TRBD1 (6 bases). Deletions cut 4 bases from V and 2 bases from J, with 21 bases between. Per the germline V gene, CDR1 is SGHNT and CDR2 is YYREEE (reference sequence). The CDR3 runs 17 residues. In DNA, the CDR3 is TGTGCCAGCAGCACCGGAAGAGGGGGGGAGGGAAACTATGGCTACACCTTC. Its protein product is CASSTGRGGEGNYGYTF.

The V gene is TRBV7-8, the J gene TRBJ1-1, with D unresolved. The V and J ends lost 3 bases and 1 base respectively, with 6 bases between them. The CDR3 is 13 residues long. CDR1 and CDR2 (germline): SGHVS, FQNEAQ. The CDR3 reads CASSFGRNTEAFF. Here the CDR3 DNA reads TGTGCCAGCAGCTTCGGACGGAACACTGAAGCTTTCTTT.

The chain couples TRBV11-2 to TRBJ2-7, with a weak D call TRBD2 (6 bases). This CDR3 spans 14 amino acids. The V end was cut by 5 bases, the J end by 5 bases, with 16 bases between. The germline gives CDR1 SGHAT, CDR2 FQNNGV. CDR3 bases: TGTGCCAGCAGCCTAGCGAGGGCGTCGGACGAGCAGTACTTC. It encodes CASSLARASDEQYF. Based on the CDR3 plus reference TRBV11-2 and TRBJ2-7, the full variable domain is EAGVAQSPRYKIIEKRQSVAFWCNPISGHATLYWYQQILGQGPKLLIQFQNNGVVDDSQLPKDRFSAERLKGVDSTLKIQPAKLEDSAVYLCASSLARASDEQYFGPGTRLTVT.

The chain combines TRBV5-1 with TRBJ2-3; 13 bases fit TRBD2. The CDR3 extends over 19 amino acids. Germline CDR1 and CDR2: SGHRS and YFSETQ. The V segment lost 4 bases and the J segment 0 bases; nucleotides outside the gene matches: 11. Here the CDR3 reads CASSARGTSGASSTDTQYF. In nucleotides, the CDR3 is TGCGCCAGCAGCGCCCGCGGGACTAGCGGGGCGTCTAGCACAGATACGCAGTATTTT.

Notes on this clone: The same CDR3 is also encoded by other DNA sequences in this sample. The chain's CDR3 is CASSLGGLNQPQHF. The CDR3 DNA is TGCGCCAGCAGCTTGGGGGGGCTGAATCAGCCCCAGCATTTT. This sequence joins TRBV5-1 and TRBJ1-5, with TRBD1 as a possible D gene (6 bases). The V gene's germline CDR1 is SGHRS and CDR2 YFSETQ. CDR3 size: 14 residues. Trimming shortened V by 0 bases and J by 4 bases, and 8 bases separated the two germline ends.

V usage is TRBV6-6 and J usage is TRBJ2-7; the D gene is possibly TRBD1 (6 bases). The V end was cut by 6 bases, the J end by 4 bases, with 16 bases between. CDR1 is MNHNY, CDR2 SVGAGI, per germline (reference sequence). The CDR3 covers 14 residues. CDR3 in amino acids: CASSWGTGLYEQYF. The CDR3 bases are TGTGCCAGCAGCTGGGGAACAGGGCTTTACGAGCAGTACTTC.

V gene TRBV6-2 or TRBV6-3 combines with J gene TRBJ1-2; 7 bases match TRBD1. Germline V gene data show CDR1 as MNHEY and CDR2 as SVGEGT. V shed 5 bases and J 6 bases; nucleotides not matched to a gene: 12. The CDR3 is made up of 15 amino acids. In DNA form, the CDR3 reads TGTGCCAGCAGTCGACACCTCGACAGGGTAGATGGCTACACCTTC. Translation gives CASSRHLDRVDGYTF.

The CDR3 DNA sequence: TGTGCCAGCAGTGACAGAAGCTCTGGAAACACCATATATTTT. The encoded protein is CASSDRSSGNTIYF. V usage is TRBV2 and J usage is TRBJ1-3; no firm D call. V was clipped by 3 bases and J by 0 bases, with 6 bases between them. Germline V CDR1 and CDR2: SNHLY, FYNNEI. This CDR3 has 14 residues.

V usage is TRBV11-2 and J usage is TRBJ2-6, with D perhaps TRBD2 (5 bases). The CDR3 extends over 17 amino acids. The ends were cut back, 5 bases at V and 4 bases at J, with 18 bases in the middle. Germline V CDR1 and CDR2: SGHAT, FQNNGV. The CDR3 reads CASSPHTGSSGANVLTF. The CDR3 DNA is TGTGCCAGCAGCCCCCATACGGGGTCTTCCGGGGCCAACGTCCTGACTTTC.

The chain is built from TRBV11-2 and TRBJ2-7, with 7 bases that match TRBD2. This CDR3 contains 15 residues. The ends lost 2 bases at V and 0 bases at J; junction bases unmatched: 4. Looked up from germline, CDR1 is SGHAT and CDR2 is FQNNGV. The DNA for the CDR3 is TGTGCCAGCAGCTTACCCTGGGGGGGCTCCTACGAGCAGTACTTC. This sequence encodes CASSLPWGGSYEQYF.

The table lists this clone with a few counts. The chain is built from TRBV10-1 and TRBJ1-1; D is unclear. CDR1 and CDR2 (germline): WNHNN, SYGVQD (reference sequence). CDR3 size: 13 residues. Trimming removed 3 bases at V and 5 bases at J, with 10 bases between. CDR3 in DNA: TGCGCCAGCAGTGACTTAGGCTGGACTGAAGCTTTCTTT. This gives the protein CASSDLGWTEAFF.

The CDR3 DNA reads as TGTGCCAGCTCCGGGACTAGCTCCTTATACGAGCAGTACTTC. The encoded protein is CASSGTSSLYEQYF. V is TRBV28 and J is TRBJ2-7, with 9 bases lining up with TRBD2. The CDR3 consists of 14 residues. From germline, CDR1 is MDHEN and CDR2 SYDVKM. The junction had 9 bases not matched to a gene; V was cut back by 8 bases and J by 4 bases.